This record looks at one T cell receptor (beta chain) sequence and its context. Its antigen is not known. Healthy Caucasian individuals from Russia aged about 6 to 100 were enrolled as donors. The CDR3 length is 13 residues. V was cut by 0 bases and J by 6 bases, with 7 bases left in between. Germline V lookup: CDR1 SGHRS, CDR2 YFSETQ. The second PCR ran roughly 7 to 12 cycles with a sample-barcoded 5' primer and J-beta primers. Each TCR beta cDNA got a 12-nucleotide random molecular identifier. TCRdb reprocessed the 5' RACE reads with MiXCR, giving one entry per CDR3 protein. Here the sample spans some 900,000 distinct CDR3 sequences, about 44% being singletons. This specimen belongs to a study of blood T cells in healthy people across ages. Whole-study findings and limits: Diversity figures derived from one million T cells were judged to underestimate the true value.

The TCR originated in a man aged 25-45 years in good health. The sample was blood. V and J are TRBV5-1 and TRBJ2-4; D not certain. CDR3 in DNA: TGCGCCAGCAGCTTGGAGGTGAGAAACATTCAGTACTTC. Translating gives CASSLEVRNIQYF.